Listed below are T cell receptor beta chains from one sample, sequenced in a study of cytomegalovirus exposure and HLA in healthy donors. TCRdb keeps only in-frame clones here, not all; method: immunoSEQ multiplex PCR. The sample consists of approximately 190,000 clones, over 60% of them appearing once. The material sequenced was PBMCs. Receptors originate from a woman aged 25-40 years in good health and CMV-seropositive. Both conserved end residues are part of each CDR3. The D gene is left open where the match is weak.

v_call,d_call,cdr3_length,j_call,cdr3_nt,cdr3_aa
TRBV23-1,.,13,TRBJ2-1,TGCGCCAGCAGTCCCTCCAGGGGGGCTGAGCAGTTCTTC,CASSPSRGAEQFF
TRBV19,TRBD1,15,TRBJ2-5,TGTGCCAGTAAACCCCGGACAGGGCGACAAGAGACCCAGTACTTC,CASKPRTGRQETQYF
TRBV7-9,.,17,TRBJ2-7,TGTGCCAGCAGCTTAGGGACACCTATGCGGAGAATCTACGAGCAGTACTTC,CASSLGTPMRRIYEQYF
TRBV4-2,TRBD1,17,TRBJ2-3,TGTGCCAGCAGCCAAGATAGCTCGACAGGGGCCGCAGATACGCAGTATTTT,CASSQDSSTGAADTQYF
TRBV7-8,.,15,TRBJ2-7,TGTGCCAGCAGCTTAAATGGACTCTGGCATAACGAGCAGTACTTC,CASSLNGLWHNEQYF
TRBV7-2,.,14,TRBJ2-2,TGTGCCAGCAGCTCCCGAGAGTACACCGGGGAGCTGTTTTTT,CASSSREYTGELFF
TRBV11-2,TRBD1,15,TRBJ2-7,TGTGCCAGCAGCTTAGCCCCTACAGGGGTGAACGAGCAGTACTTC,CASSLAPTGVNEQYF
TRBV4-2,TRBD2,15,TRBJ2-1,TGTGCCAGCAGCCAGGCCCGGGAGGGCCGCTATGAGCAGTTCTTC,CASSQAREGRYEQFF
TRBV19,TRBD2,13,TRBJ2-3,TGTGCCACCACTAGCGGGAGGATAGATACGCAGTATTTT,CATTSGRIDTQYF
TRBV28,TRBD1,16,TRBJ1-3,TGTGCCAGCATCCCGGGACAGGGGGTGAAGGGAAACACCATATATTTT,CASIPGQGVKGNTIYF
TRBV7-9,TRBD1,15,TRBJ2-2,TGTGCCAGCAGCACCTGGGACAGAGCCACCGGGGAGCTGTTTTTT,CASSTWDRATGELFF
TRBV6-6,.,16,TRBJ2-7,TGTGCCAGCAGTTACCCGAACAGGGGAGGCGCCTACGAGCAGTACTTC,CASSYPNRGGAYEQYF
TRBV14,.,15,TRBJ2-6,TGTGCCAGCAGCCTTGACACCTCTGGGGCCAACGTCCTGACTTTC,CASSLDTSGANVLTF
TRBV7-2,.,13,TRBJ2-1,TGTGCCAGCAGCCTACCCTACTACAATGAGCAGTTCTTC,CASSLPYYNEQFF
TRBV2,TRBD1,15,TRBJ1-5,TGTGCCAGCAGTGCTCCAGGGGGCTTTTCTCAGCCCCAGCATTTT,CASSAPGGFSQPQHF
TRBV5-6,TRBD2,16,TRBJ2-7,TGTGCCAGCAGCCCCCGGCGGCTAGCGGCGGCCTCCGAGCAGTACTTC,CASSPRRLAAASEQYF
TRBV9,.,14,TRBJ1-2,TGTGCCAGCAGCGCCGGGAGGCAGGGAGGCGGCTACACCTTC,CASSAGRQGGGYTF
TRBV9,.,13,TRBJ2-5,TGTGCCAGCAGCGTTCGGGGGGCAGAGACCCAGTACTTC,CASSVRGAETQYF
TRBV6-1,TRBD1,13,TRBJ2-3,TGTGCCAGCAGAGGGACAGGGGAAGATACGCAGTATTTT,CASRGTGEDTQYF
TRBV6-4,.,13,TRBJ1-6,TGTGCCAGCAGTGACGGGGCCAATTCACCCCTCCACTTT,CASSDGANSPLHF